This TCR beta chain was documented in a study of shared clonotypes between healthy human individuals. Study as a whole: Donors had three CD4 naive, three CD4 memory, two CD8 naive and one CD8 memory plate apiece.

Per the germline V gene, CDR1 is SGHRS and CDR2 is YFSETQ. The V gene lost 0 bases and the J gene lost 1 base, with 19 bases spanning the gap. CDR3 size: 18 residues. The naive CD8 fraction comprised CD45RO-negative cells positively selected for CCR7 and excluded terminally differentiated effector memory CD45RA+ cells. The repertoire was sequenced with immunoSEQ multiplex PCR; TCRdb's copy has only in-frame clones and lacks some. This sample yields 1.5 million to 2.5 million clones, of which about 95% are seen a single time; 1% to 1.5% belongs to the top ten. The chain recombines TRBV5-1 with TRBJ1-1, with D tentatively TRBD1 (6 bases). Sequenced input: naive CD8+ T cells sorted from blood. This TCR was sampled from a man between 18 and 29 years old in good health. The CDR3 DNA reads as TGCGCCAGCAGCTTGGCTGACAGGAGGTGGGACTCGAACACTGAAGCTTTCTTT. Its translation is CASSLADRRWDSNTEAFF. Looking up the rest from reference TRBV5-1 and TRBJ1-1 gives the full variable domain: KAGVTQTPRYLIKTRGQQVTLSCSPISGHRSVSWYQQTPGQGLQFLFEYFSETQRNKGNFPGRFSGRQFSNSRSEMNVSTLELGDSALYLCASSLADRRWDSNTEAFFGQGTRLTVV.